One and the same sample provided the 31 T cell receptor beta chains below, sequenced in a study of blood T cell repertoires in COVID-19. Method: immunoSEQ multiplex PCR; TCRdb's copy keeps in-frame clones and lacks some. This table holds 160,000 or so clones, approximately 81% found once. Material for sequencing was PBMCs or T cells enriched from blood (not recorded which). These receptors were taken from a woman between 40 and 55 years old with acute COVID-19.

The chain is built from TRBV11-2 and TRBJ1-2; no reliable D call. The CDR3 runs to 12 residues. Trimming took off 5 bases at V and 3 bases at J, with 7 bases between the two ends. CDR1 is SGHAT, CDR2 FQNNGV, per germline. CDR3 in amino acids: CASSPTDYGYTF. CDR3 nucleotides: TGTGCCAGCAGCCCAACTGACTATGGCTACACCTTC.

The chain recombines TRBV19 with TRBJ1-1; D is ambiguous. The V and J ends lost 3 bases and 5 bases respectively, with 16 bases between them. This CDR3 is 15 amino acids long. Germline V gene data show CDR1 as LNHDA and CDR2 as SQIVND (reference sequence). Here the CDR3 reads CASSMEAGTGTEAFF. The DNA for the CDR3 is TGTGCCAGTAGTATGGAGGCCGGAACGGGAACTGAAGCTTTCTTT.

The chain has TRBV5-6 and TRBJ2-1; TRBD2 agrees at 7 bases. V gave up 5 bases and J gave up 10 bases; unmatched junction bases: 6. Germline lookup yields CDR1 SGHDT and CDR2 YYEEEE. The CDR3 length is 12 residues. The CDR3 loop is CASSSGRGEQFF. The CDR3 region has the DNA TGTGCCAGCAGTTCGGGGCGGGGGGAGCAGTTCTTC. Supplemented by reference TRBV5-6 and TRBJ2-1, the full variable domain reads DAGVTQSPTHLIKTRGQQVTLRCSPKSGHDTVSWYQQALGQGPQFIFQYYEEEERQRGNFPDRFSGHQFPNYSSELNVNALLLGDSALYLCASSSGRGEQFFGPGTRLTVL.

The J gene is TRBJ2-5, the V gene TRBV11-3; 11 bases match TRBD2. Germline values: CDR1 SGHNT, CDR2 YENEEA. This CDR3 is 15 amino acids long. V lost 2 bases, J lost 3 bases, and 2 bases stayed unmatched. The CDR3 is CASSLLTSGKETQYF. DNA of the CDR3: TGTGCCAGCAGCTTACTGACTAGCGGGAAAGAGACCCAGTACTTC.

V usage is TRBV2 and J usage is TRBJ1-2; D remains unclear. The germline V gene encodes CDR1 SNHLY and CDR2 FYNNEI. The CDR3 contains 14 residues. Trimming shortened V by 4 bases and J by 4 bases, and 13 bases separated the two germline ends. The CDR3 protein is CASSAEVGVYGYTF. CDR3 coding DNA: TGTGCCAGCAGTGCTGAGGTGGGAGTCTATGGCTACACCTTC. The complete variable domain, with remaining parts taken from reference TRBV2 and TRBJ1-2, reads EPEVTQTPSHQVTQMGQEVILRCVPISNHLYFYWYRQILGQKVEFLVSFYNNEISEKSEIFDDQFSVERPDGSNFTLKIRSTKLEDSAMYFCASSAEVGVYGYTFGSGTRLTVV.

The rearrangement uses TRBV7-9 and TRBJ2-3; D unresolved. CDR1 and CDR2 from the germline V gene are SEHNR and FQNEAQ (reference sequence). Trimming removed 4 bases at V and 5 bases at J, with 7 bases between. CDR3 length equals 12 residues. The CDR3 DNA sequence: TGTGCCAGCAGCTACCCGGGAGATACGCAGTATTTT. Translation gives CASSYPGDTQYF.

Turning to this clone: This specimen includes other DNA sequences encoding the same CDR3. The genes are TRBV15 and TRBJ1-1; D is perhaps TRBD1 (5 bases). Trimming took 3 bases from V and 5 from J, leaving 10 bases between them. Germline CDR1 LNHNV, CDR2 YYDKDF (reference sequence). The CDR3 has 13 amino acids. The CDR3 here is CATSRQGGTEAFF. CDR3 in DNA: TGTGCCACCAGCAGGCAGGGAGGGACTGAAGCTTTCTTT.

Written as DNA, the CDR3 is TGTGCCAGTAAAGGGAGGGTCTTGAACACTGAAGCTTTCTTT. As protein: CASKGRVLNTEAFF. The chain uses TRBV19 and TRBJ1-1; D is ambiguous. Trimming cost V 7 bases and J 0 bases, with 12 bases left between them. The CDR3 consists of 14 residues. Germline-derived CDR1 and CDR2 are LNHDA and SQIVND (reference sequence).

CDR3 sequence: CASSYTGTGANYGYTF. CDR3 sequence (DNA): TGTGCCAGCAGTTACACCGGGACAGGGGCTAACTATGGCTACACCTTC. This rearrangement joins TRBV6-5 to TRBJ1-2; 10 bases are a match to TRBD1. The CDR3 is 16 residues long. The V gene's germline CDR1 is MNHEY and CDR2 SVGAGI. The V gene end was trimmed by 2 bases and the J gene end by 0 bases; junction bases not matched to a gene: 3.

The chain couples TRBV7-9 to TRBJ2-2; 14 nucleotides line up with TRBD2. Trimming removed 7 bases from V and 1 base from J; junction bases left unmatched: 11. The CDR3 spans 19 residues. Germline-derived CDR1 and CDR2 are SEHNR and FQNEAQ (reference sequence). CDR3 bases: TGTGCCAGCATCTCTATATCGGGACTAGCGGGGGTGAACACCGGGGAGCTGTTTTTT. The encoded protein is CASISISGLAGVNTGELFF. The full variable domain, completed using reference TRBV7-9 and TRBJ2-2, is DTGVSQNPRHKITKRGQNVTFRCDPISEHNRLYWYRQTLGQGPEFLTYFQNEAQLEKSRLLSDRFSAERPKGSFSTLEIQRTEQGDSAMYLCASISISGLAGVNTGELFFGEGSRLTVL.

The V and J genes are TRBV5-8 and TRBJ2-3, with D possibly TRBD2 on 6 matching bases. Looked up from germline, CDR1 is SGHTS and CDR2 is YDEGEE. The CDR3 is 12 residues long. V was pared by 5 bases and J by 6 bases, with 10 bases between. CDR3 region: CASRGTSDTQYF. CDR3 nucleotide sequence: TGTGCCAGCAGGGGGACTTCCGATACGCAGTATTTT.

J is TRBJ2-1 and V is TRBV9, with D hard to call. V was shortened by 3 bases and J by 5 bases, with 12 bases between the two germline ends. Per germline, CDR1 SGDLS and CDR2 YYNGEE. CDR3 length equals 14 residues. The CDR3 sequence: CASSARGPNNEQFF. In DNA, the CDR3 is TGTGCCAGCAGCGCAAGAGGTCCAAACAATGAGCAGTTCTTC. Variable domain in full (rest from reference TRBV9 and TRBJ2-1): DSGVTQTPKHLITATGQRVTLRCSPRSGDLSVYWYQQSLDQGLQFLIQYYNGEERAKGNILERFSAQQFPDLHSELNLSSLELGDSALYFCASSARGPNNEQFFGPGTRLTVL.

The V call is TRBV2, the J call TRBJ1-5, with 8 bases that match TRBD1. This CDR3 comprises 16 residues. The ends lost 8 bases at V and 1 base at J; junction bases unmatched: 10. The germline gives CDR1 SNHLY, CDR2 FYNNEI. This CDR3 reads CASGPSGTGSNQPQHF. CDR3 in DNA: TGTGCCAGCGGGCCCTCCGGGACAGGCAGCAATCAGCCCCAGCATTTT.

Here the CDR3 reads CASSSGLAGDTQYF. The CDR3 DNA follows: TGTGCCAGCAGCTCAGGACTAGCGGGAGATACGCAGTATTTT. V usage is TRBV7-3 and J usage is TRBJ2-3, with TRBD2 matching 11 bases. V gave up 4 bases and J gave up 5 bases; unmatched junction bases: 2. The length of the CDR3 is 14 residues. Germline CDR1 and CDR2: SGHTA and FQGTGA.

The V call is TRBV5-5, the J call TRBJ2-6; 8 nucleotides align to TRBD1. The J segment lost 2 bases and the V segment lost 4 bases, leaving 5 bases of the junction unmatched. CDR3 size: 16 residues. Germline V CDR1 and CDR2: SGHKS, YYEKEE (reference sequence). DNA for the CDR3: TGTGCCAGCAGCCCGACAGGGGTGGCTGGGGCCAACGTCCTGACTTTC. It specifies CASSPTGVAGANVLTF.

The J gene is TRBJ2-5, the V gene TRBV19, with 12 bases identical to TRBD1. Per germline, CDR1 LNHDA and CDR2 SQIVND (reference sequence). V was clipped by 1 base and J by 4 bases; unmatched bases: 7. The CDR3 sequence is 17 residues long. Written as DNA, the CDR3 is TGTGCCAGTAGTATAGCTGGGGACAGGGGGCCGGGAGAGACCCAGTACTTC. This translates into CASSIAGDRGPGETQYF.

The chain recombines TRBV6-1 with TRBJ2-3; 9 bases match TRBD2. The CDR3 runs to 16 residues. Looked up from germline, CDR1 is MNHNS and CDR2 is SASEGT. Losses at the gene ends were 1 base for V and 4 bases for J; bases not matched to a gene: 6. The CDR3 DNA reads as TGTGCCAGCAGTGAAGGATCAGCGGGAGGACCAGATACGCAGTATTTT. This translates into CASSEGSAGGPDTQYF.

The chain employs TRBV10-3 and TRBJ2-5, with D hard to call. There are 13 residues in the CDR3. Between the trimmed V and J ends, which lost 3 bases and 2 bases, there was a span of 7 bases. Germline values: CDR1 ENHRY, CDR2 SYGVKD. CDR3 in amino acids: CAISDQLQETQYF. The CDR3 DNA is TGTGCCATCAGTGACCAGTTACAAGAGACCCAGTACTTC.

The chain joins TRBV19 to TRBJ1-1; a weak D match, TRBD1 (6 bases). The CDR3 covers 15 residues. Germline loops: CDR1 LNHDA, CDR2 SQIVND (reference sequence). Trimming shortened V by 7 bases and J by 6 bases, and 21 bases separated the two germline ends. This chain's CDR3 is CASMFQFQAGAEAFF. CDR3 DNA sequence: TGTGCCAGTATGTTCCAATTCCAGGCAGGGGCTGAAGCTTTCTTT.

This chain links TRBV6-5 with TRBJ2-2; D is possibly TRBD2 (6 bases). The CDR3 contains 13 residues. V lost 7 bases, J lost 4 bases, and 10 bases lay in between. Germline V gene data show CDR1 as MNHEY and CDR2 as SVGAGI. CDR3 DNA: TGTGCCAGCAATATGGGGGGCACCGGGGAGCTGTTTTTT. Encoded protein: CASNMGGTGELFF.

This clone was seen only a few times. The rearrangement links TRBV2 to TRBJ1-1, with no clear D. Germline lookup yields CDR1 SNHLY and CDR2 FYNNEI. The length of the CDR3 is 13 residues. The ends were cut back, 3 bases at V and 3 bases at J, with 8 bases in the middle. The CDR3 sequence is CASSEGGDTEAFF. Here the CDR3 DNA reads TGTGCCAGCAGTGAGGGAGGTGACACTGAAGCTTTCTTT.

CDR3 sequence reads: CATSDLGLASHNEQFF. DNA for the CDR3: TGTGCCACCAGTGATTTGGGACTAGCTTCCCACAATGAGCAGTTCTTC. The J gene is TRBJ2-1, the V gene TRBV24-1; 8 bases match TRBD2. V shed 0 bases and J 5 bases; nucleotides not matched to a gene: 5. The CDR3 extends over 16 amino acids. Germline V gives CDR1 KGHDR, CDR2 SFDVKD.

V is TRBV7-9 and J is TRBJ1-3; D is ambiguous. The CDR3 sequence is 19 residues long. The ends were cut back, 3 bases at V and 0 bases at J, with 21 bases in the middle. The germline CDR1 and CDR2 sequences are SEHNR and FQNEAQ (reference sequence). For the CDR3, the DNA is TGTGCCAGCAGCTTTAATGGCCCCTTCCGACAAAACTCTGGAAACACCATATATTTT. Residues: CASSFNGPFRQNSGNTIYF.

The chain is built from TRBV6-4 and TRBJ2-1; TRBD2 might be the D (5 bases). CDR1 is MRHNA, CDR2 SNTAGT, per germline. Trimming pared 4 bases from V and 5 bases from J, leaving 15 bases between. This CDR3 is 15 amino acids long. The CDR3 protein is CASSAGSSPNNEQFF. The DNA of the CDR3 is TGTGCCAGCAGTGCCGGGTCTAGCCCCAACAATGAGCAGTTCTTC.

This rearrangement joins TRBV5-1 to TRBJ2-3, with D unresolved. The CDR3 is made up of 14 amino acids. V was pared by 0 bases and J by 2 bases, with 7 bases between. CDR1 is SGHRS and CDR2 is YFSETQ in the germline V gene. The CDR3 here is CASSLAPFTDTQYF. The CDR3 DNA follows: TGCGCCAGCAGCTTGGCCCCCTTCACAGATACGCAGTATTTT.

The chain uses TRBV5-1 and TRBJ2-1; TRBD1 matches 7 bases. The CDR3 covers 15 residues. Germline loops: CDR1 SGHRS, CDR2 YFSETQ. The J segment lost 1 base and the V segment lost 4 bases, leaving 5 bases of the junction unmatched. The CDR3 reads CASSGGTESYNEQFF. DNA of the CDR3: TGCGCCAGCAGCGGTGGGACAGAATCCTACAATGAGCAGTTCTTC.

The J gene is TRBJ2-7, the V gene TRBV6-5; 8 nucleotides line up with TRBD2. The length of the CDR3 is 14 residues. Germline CDR1 is MNHEY and CDR2 is SVGAGI. Trimming took 5 bases from V and 3 from J; bases not matched to a gene: 6. CDR3 protein: CASSMRGDLYEQYF. The DNA of the CDR3 is TGTGCCAGCAGTATGCGGGGGGACCTCTACGAGCAGTACTTC.

CDR3 amino acids: CASSDTGEQYV. CDR3 coding DNA: TGTGCCAGCAGTGACACGGGTGAGCAGTACGTC. The genes are TRBV25-1 and TRBJ2-7; D gene uncertain. Germline-derived CDR1 and CDR2 are MGHDK and SYGVNS. The CDR3 has 11 residues. V lost 3 bases and J 7 bases, leaving 7 bases between the germline ends.

This clone has a handful of counts. The chain links TRBV4-1 to TRBJ1-4, with D unresolved. V was clipped by 8 bases and J by 3 bases, with 13 bases between them. Germline CDR1 MGHRA, CDR2 YSYEKL. The CDR3 is 14 residues long. The CDR3: CASSVGGSNEKLFF. The DNA for the CDR3 is TGCGCCAGCTCCGTCGGAGGGTCTAATGAAAAACTGTTTTTT.

J is TRBJ1-5 and V is TRBV12-3 or TRBV12-4; D is ambiguous. This CDR3 spans 13 amino acids. V was cut by 5 bases and J by 4 bases, with 9 bases left in between. The chain's CDR3 is CASSPEGNQPQHF. The CDR3 coding sequence is TGTGCCAGCAGTCCGGAGGGAAATCAGCCCCAGCATTTT.

The V and J genes are TRBV6-5 and TRBJ2-1; the D is unclear. Germline CDR1 is MNHEY and CDR2 is SVGAGI. V was pared by 6 bases and J by 0 bases, with 6 bases between. This CDR3 is built from 13 residues. For the CDR3, the DNA is TGTGCCAGCAGAGAGAGCTCCTACAATGAGCAGTTCTTC. Translation: CASRESSYNEQFF.